These T cell receptor beta chains were read from a single sample in a study of shared clonotypes between healthy human individuals. The protocol was immunoSEQ multiplex PCR, while the TCRdb copy is restricted to in-frame clones and leaves out a portion. The data hold some 580,000 clones, with roughly 97% observed a single time. Sequences were obtained from naive CD4+ T cells sorted from blood. These receptors were obtained from a woman between 25 and 40 years old in good health. Both conserved end residues are part of each CDR3. The D gene is left open where the match is weak. Part of the rows lack a size; the others show once, few, many or a class for expanded clones.

>.|TRBV6-1|TRBJ2-7|.
CASSESGTHSYEQYF
TGTGCCAGCAGTGAAAGTGGGACCCACTCCTACGAGCAGTACTTC
>.|TRBV6-6|TRBJ1-1|.
CASSREGVLGTEAFF
TGTGCCAGCAGTCGTGAAGGGGTTTTGGGCACTGAAGCTTTCTTT
>once|TRBV19|TRBJ2-7|TRBD2
CASSIRTSGSYEQYF
TGTGCCAGTAGTATACGGACTAGCGGGAGCTACGAGCAGTACTTC
>.|TRBV25-1|TRBJ2-1|TRBD1
CASSERGQGVGNEQFF
TGTGCCAGCAGTGAGCGAGGGCAGGGGGTCGGAAATGAGCAGTTCTTC
>.|TRBV4-1|TRBJ1-4|.
CASSQAGTANEKLFF
TGCGCCAGCAGCCAGGCCGGGACGGCTAATGAAAAACTGTTTTTT
>.|TRBV20-1|TRBJ1-2|.
CSARWGHGYTF
TGCAGTGCTAGATGGGGGCATGGCTACACCTTC
>.|TRBV6-1|TRBJ2-2|TRBD2
CASRKEGLATGELFF
TGTGCCAGCAGAAAGGAGGGACTAGCGACCGGGGAGCTGTTTTTT
>few|TRBV7-6|TRBJ2-1|.
CASSLTSYNEQFF
TGTGCCAGCAGCTTAACCAGCTACAATGAGCAGTTCTTC
>.|TRBV27|TRBJ2-3|.
CASSLAGDTQYF
TGTGCCAGCAGTCTCGCTGGAGATACGCAGTATTTT
>.|TRBV5-1|TRBJ2-2|.
CASSRGGNTGELFF
TGCGCCAGTTCAAGGGGGGGAAACACCGGGGAGCTGTTTTTT
>.|TRBV6-1|TRBJ1-1|.
CASSEPGGYTEAFF
TGTGCCAGCAGTGAGCCCGGGGGATACACTGAAGCTTTCTTT